This TCR beta chain was obtained from a study of STAT5B mutations in CD4+ large granular lymphocyte leukemia. About the study: Healthy donors showed HLA-associated enrichment of the CDR3 'QG' motif. Study-wide results and caveats: 8/27 top patient clones versus 2/35 control clones were TRBV06-family. Data were not HLA-matched across samples.

This clone was seen more than once but under ten times. Its matching antigen is unknown. Control samples were healthy donors' buffy coats. V lost 5 bases and J lost 13; bases outside the gene matches: 7. CDR3 length: 13 residues. The V gene's germline CDR1 is LNHDA and CDR2 SQIVND (reference sequence). Clones were sequenced by immunoSEQ multiplex PCR, and TCRdb holds only the in-frame ones, with some missing. The sample contains over 30,000 clones, just over 75% of which appear only once. The chain recombines TRBV19 with TRBJ1-4, with TRBD1 matching 10 bases. Sequencing input: CD4+ T cells from blood buffy coats. The source is a human donor in good health. The CDR3 spells CASSFERTGGLFF. The CDR3, as DNA: TGTGCCAGTAGTTTCGAACGGACAGGGGGACTGTTTTTT. The variable domain in full, with the rest retrieved from reference TRBV19 and TRBJ1-4, is DGGITQSPKYLFRKEGQNVTLSCEQNLNHDAMYWYRQDPGQGLRLIYYSQIVNDFQKGDIAEGYSVSREKKESFPLTVTSAQKNPTAFYLCASSFERTGGLFFGSGTQLSVL.